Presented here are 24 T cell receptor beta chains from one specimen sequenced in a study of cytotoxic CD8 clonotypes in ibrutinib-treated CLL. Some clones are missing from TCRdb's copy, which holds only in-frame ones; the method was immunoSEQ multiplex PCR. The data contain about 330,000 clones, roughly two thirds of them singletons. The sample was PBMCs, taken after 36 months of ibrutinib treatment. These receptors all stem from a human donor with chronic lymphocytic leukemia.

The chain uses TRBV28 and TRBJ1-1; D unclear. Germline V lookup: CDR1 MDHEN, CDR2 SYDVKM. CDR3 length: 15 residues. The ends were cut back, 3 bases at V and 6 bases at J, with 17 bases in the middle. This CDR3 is CASSLPSYGAPEAFF. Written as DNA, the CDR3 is TGTGCCAGCAGTTTGCCATCCTACGGAGCCCCTGAAGCTTTCTTT.

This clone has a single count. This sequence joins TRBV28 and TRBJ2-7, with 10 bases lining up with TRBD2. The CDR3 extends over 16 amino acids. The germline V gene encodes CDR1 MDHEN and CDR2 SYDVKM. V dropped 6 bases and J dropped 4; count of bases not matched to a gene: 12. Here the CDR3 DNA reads TGTGCCAGCAGCTTTACGCCGGGACTAGCGAGGTACGAGCAGTACTTC. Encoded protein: CASSFTPGLARYEQYF.

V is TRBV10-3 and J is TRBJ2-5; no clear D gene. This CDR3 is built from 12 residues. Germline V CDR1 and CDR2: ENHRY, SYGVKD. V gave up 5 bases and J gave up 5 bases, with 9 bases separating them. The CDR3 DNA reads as TGTGCCATCAGTCCCGGGTCTGAGACCCAGTACTTC. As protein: CAISPGSETQYF.

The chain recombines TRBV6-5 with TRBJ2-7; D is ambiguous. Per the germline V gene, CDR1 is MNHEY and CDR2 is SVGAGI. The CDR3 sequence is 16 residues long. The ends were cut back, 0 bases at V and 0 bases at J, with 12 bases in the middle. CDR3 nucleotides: TGTGCCAGCAGTTACTCGGTGGTTAGGAGCTCCTACGAGCAGTACTTC. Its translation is CASSYSVVRSSYEQYF.

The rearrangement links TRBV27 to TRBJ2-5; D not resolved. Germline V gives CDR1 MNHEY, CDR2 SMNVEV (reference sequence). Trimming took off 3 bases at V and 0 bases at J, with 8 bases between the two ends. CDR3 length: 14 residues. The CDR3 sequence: CASSFRRDQETQYF. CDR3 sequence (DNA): TGTGCCAGCAGTTTTCGGAGAGACCAAGAGACCCAGTACTTC.

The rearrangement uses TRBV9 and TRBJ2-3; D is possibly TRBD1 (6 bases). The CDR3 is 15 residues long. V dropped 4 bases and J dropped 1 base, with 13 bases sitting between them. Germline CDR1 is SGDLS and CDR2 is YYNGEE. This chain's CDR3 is CASSPDSRRTDTQYF. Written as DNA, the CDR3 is TGTGCCAGCAGCCCGGACAGCCGGCGCACAGATACGCAGTATTTT.

CDR3 region: CASSLTYSSEQYF. In DNA form, the CDR3 reads TGTGCCAGCAGCTTAACGTACAGCTCCGAGCAGTACTTC. This chain uses TRBV13 with TRBJ2-7; no firm D call. The CDR3 loop spans 13 amino acids. The germline CDR1 and CDR2 sequences are PRHDT and FYEKMQ (reference sequence). Trimming left V 2 bases short and J 6 bases short, with 11 bases between.

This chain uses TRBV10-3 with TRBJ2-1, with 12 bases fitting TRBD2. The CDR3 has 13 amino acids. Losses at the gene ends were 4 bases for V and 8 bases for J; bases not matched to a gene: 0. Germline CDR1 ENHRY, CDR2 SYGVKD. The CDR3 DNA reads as TGTGCCATCAGTGGACTAGCGGGAGATGAGCAGTTCTTC. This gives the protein CAISGLAGDEQFF.

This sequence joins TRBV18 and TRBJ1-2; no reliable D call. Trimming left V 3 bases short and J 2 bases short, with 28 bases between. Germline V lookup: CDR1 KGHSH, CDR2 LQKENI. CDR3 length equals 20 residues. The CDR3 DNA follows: TGTGCCAGCTCACCGAAAACCGGGTCCAGGACCCTCCCCCCGAACTATGGCTACACCTTC. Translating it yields CASSPKTGSRTLPPNYGYTF.

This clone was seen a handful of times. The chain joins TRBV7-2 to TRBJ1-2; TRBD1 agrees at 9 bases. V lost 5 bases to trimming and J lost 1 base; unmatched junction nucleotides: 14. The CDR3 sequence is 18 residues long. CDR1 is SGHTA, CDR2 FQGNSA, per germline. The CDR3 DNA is TGTGCCAGCAGCCTCCATTGGGGGACAGGGACGCGTAACTATGGCTACACCTTC. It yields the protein CASSLHWGTGTRNYGYTF.

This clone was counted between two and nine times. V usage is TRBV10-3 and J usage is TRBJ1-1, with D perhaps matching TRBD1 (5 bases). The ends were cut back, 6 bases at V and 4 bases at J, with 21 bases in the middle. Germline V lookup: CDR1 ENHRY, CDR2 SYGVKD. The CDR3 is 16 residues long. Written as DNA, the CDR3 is TGTGCCATCAGGGAGAACAGGTACGGAGGGTCCACTGAAGCTTTCTTT. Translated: CAIRENRYGGSTEAFF.

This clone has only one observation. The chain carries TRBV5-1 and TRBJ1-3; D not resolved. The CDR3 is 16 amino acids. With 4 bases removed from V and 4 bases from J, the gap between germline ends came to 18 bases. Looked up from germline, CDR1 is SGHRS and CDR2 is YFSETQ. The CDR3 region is CASSPGLTISGNTIYF. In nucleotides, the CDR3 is TGCGCCAGCAGCCCCGGATTGACGATCTCCGGAAACACCATATATTTT.

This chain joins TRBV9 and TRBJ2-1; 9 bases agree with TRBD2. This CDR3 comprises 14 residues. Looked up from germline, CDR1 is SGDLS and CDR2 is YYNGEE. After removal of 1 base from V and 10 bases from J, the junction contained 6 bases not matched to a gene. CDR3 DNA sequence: TGTGCCAGCAGCGTATCGGGACTAGCCCAGGAGCAGTTCTTC. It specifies CASSVSGLAQEQFF.

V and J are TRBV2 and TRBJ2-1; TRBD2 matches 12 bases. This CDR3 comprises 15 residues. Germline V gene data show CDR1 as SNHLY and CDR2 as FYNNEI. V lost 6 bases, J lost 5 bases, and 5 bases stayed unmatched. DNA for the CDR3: TGTGCCAGCAGGGTAACTAGCGGGAGGAACAATGAGCAGTTCTTC. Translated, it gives CASRVTSGRNNEQFF.

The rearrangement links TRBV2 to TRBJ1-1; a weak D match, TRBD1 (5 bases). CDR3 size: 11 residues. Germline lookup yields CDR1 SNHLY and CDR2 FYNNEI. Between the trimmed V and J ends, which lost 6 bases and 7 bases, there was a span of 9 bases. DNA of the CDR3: TGTGCCAGCAGCCCAAGGGGTGAAGCTTTCTTT. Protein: CASSPRGEAFF. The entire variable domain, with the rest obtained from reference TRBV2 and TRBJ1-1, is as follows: EPEVTQTPSHQVTQMGQEVILRCVPISNHLYFYWYRQILGQKVEFLVSFYNNEISEKSEIFDDQFSVERPDGSNFTLKIRSTKLEDSAMYFCASSPRGEAFFGQGTRLTVV.

As DNA, the CDR3 is TGTGCCACCAGCAGGCGGGACCACTCCTACGAGCAGTACTTC. This sequence encodes CATSRRDHSYEQYF. The chain joins TRBV15 to TRBJ2-7, with D possibly matching TRBD2 (6 bases). V gave up 3 bases and J gave up 0 bases, with 9 bases separating them. In germline, CDR1 is LNHNV, CDR2 YYDKDF (reference sequence). The length of the CDR3 is 14 residues.

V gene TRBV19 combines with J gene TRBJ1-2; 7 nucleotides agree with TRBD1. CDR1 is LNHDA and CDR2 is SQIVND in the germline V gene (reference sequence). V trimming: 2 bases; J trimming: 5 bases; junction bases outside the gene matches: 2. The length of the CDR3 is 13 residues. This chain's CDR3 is CASSIKDRYGYTF. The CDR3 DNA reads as TGTGCCAGTAGTATAAAGGACAGGTATGGCTACACCTTC.

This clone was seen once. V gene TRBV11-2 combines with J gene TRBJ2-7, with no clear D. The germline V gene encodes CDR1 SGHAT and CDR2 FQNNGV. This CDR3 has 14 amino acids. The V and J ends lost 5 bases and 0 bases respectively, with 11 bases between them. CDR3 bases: TGTGCCAGCAGCGACACCTCTTCCTCCTACGAGCAGTACTTC. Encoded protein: CASSDTSSSYEQYF.

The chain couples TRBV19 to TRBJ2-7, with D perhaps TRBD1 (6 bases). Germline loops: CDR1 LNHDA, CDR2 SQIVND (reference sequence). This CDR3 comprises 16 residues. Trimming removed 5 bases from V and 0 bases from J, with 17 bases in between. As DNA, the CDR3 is TGTGCCAGTAGTCCATGGACAGCGACGAGCTCCTACGAGCAGTACTTC. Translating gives CASSPWTATSSYEQYF.

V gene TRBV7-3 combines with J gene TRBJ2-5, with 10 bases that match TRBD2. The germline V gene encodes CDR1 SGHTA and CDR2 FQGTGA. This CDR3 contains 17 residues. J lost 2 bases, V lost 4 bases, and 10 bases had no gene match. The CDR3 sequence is CASSSVGLAGEQETQYF. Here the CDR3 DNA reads TGTGCCAGCAGCTCGGTGGGGCTAGCGGGAGAGCAAGAGACCCAGTACTTC.

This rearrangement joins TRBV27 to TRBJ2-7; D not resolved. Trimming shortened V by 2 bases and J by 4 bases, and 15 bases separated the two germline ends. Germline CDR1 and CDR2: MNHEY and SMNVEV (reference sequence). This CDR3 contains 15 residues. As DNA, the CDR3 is TGTGCCAGCAGTTTAAGGCGCGAAAGATTATACGAGCAGTACTTC. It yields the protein CASSLRRERLYEQYF.

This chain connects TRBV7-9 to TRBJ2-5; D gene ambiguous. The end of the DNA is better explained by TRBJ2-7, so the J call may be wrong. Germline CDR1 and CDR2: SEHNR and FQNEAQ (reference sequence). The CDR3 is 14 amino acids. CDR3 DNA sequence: TGTGCCAGCAGCTTAGGTGTAGTTACCTACGAGCAGTACTTC. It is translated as CASSLGVVTYEQYF.

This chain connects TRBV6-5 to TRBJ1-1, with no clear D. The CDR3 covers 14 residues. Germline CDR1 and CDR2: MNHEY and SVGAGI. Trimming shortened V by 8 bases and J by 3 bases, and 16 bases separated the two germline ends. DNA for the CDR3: TGTGCCAGCTTTGCTCCTCAAGGCTACACTGAAGCTTTCTTT. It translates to CASFAPQGYTEAFF.

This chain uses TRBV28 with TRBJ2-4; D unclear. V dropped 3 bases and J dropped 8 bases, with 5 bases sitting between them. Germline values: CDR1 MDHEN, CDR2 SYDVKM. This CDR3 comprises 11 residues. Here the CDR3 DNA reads TGTGCCAGCAGTTTTGGTGACATTCAGTACTTC. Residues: CASSFGDIQYF.